A single sample is the source of the 8 T cell receptor beta chains below, sequenced in a study of OX40 agonist ivuxolimab in advanced cancers. Data came from immunoSEQ multiplex PCR; TCRdb stores just in-frame clones and leaves some out. The profile shows about 60,000 clones, roughly nine tenths of them singletons. Sequencing used CD4+ or CD8+ T cells sorted from blood, obtained in a trial of the OX40 agonist ivuxolimab. Source of these receptors: an adult with an advanced solid tumor such as melanoma, head and neck, liver or kidney cancer.

The J gene is TRBJ2-2, the V gene TRBV18, with a possible D match to TRBD2 (6 bases). The V gene's germline CDR1 is KGHSH and CDR2 LQKENI. The CDR3 length is 16 residues. The V gene lost 1 base and the J gene lost 0 bases, with 9 bases spanning the gap. The CDR3 loop reads CASSPRSGPNTGELFF. CDR3 coding DNA: TGTGCCAGCTCACCACGAAGCGGGCCGAACACCGGGGAGCTGTTTTTT.

This chain connects TRBV7-2 to TRBJ2-7; D is unresolved. Germline V gene data show CDR1 as SGHTA and CDR2 as FQGNSA. The CDR3 has 14 residues. V was cut by 2 bases and J by 0 bases, with 8 bases left in between. Written as DNA, the CDR3 is TGTGCCAGCAGCTTATTATGGAGCTCCTACGAGCAGTACTTC. The encoded protein is CASSLLWSSYEQYF.

The rearrangement links TRBV7-9 to TRBJ2-3; D possibly corresponds to TRBD1 (5 bases). Trimming shortened V by 5 bases and J by 5 bases, and 5 bases separated the two germline ends. CDR1 is SEHNR and CDR2 is FQNEAQ in the germline V gene (reference sequence). This CDR3 comprises 11 residues. This CDR3 reads CASSQGDTQYF. In nucleotides, the CDR3 is TGTGCCAGCAGCCAGGGAGATACGCAGTATTTT.

The V gene is TRBV11-3, the J gene TRBJ2-1; 8 bases are shared with TRBD1. In germline, CDR1 is SGHNT, CDR2 YENEEA. With 3 bases clipped from V and 4 bases from J, the junction kept 5 bases outside the gene matches. The CDR3 is 15 amino acids. CDR3 bases: TGTGCCAGCAGCTTCGGACAGGGTAGATACAATGAGCAGTTCTTC. It codes for CASSFGQGRYNEQFF.

The rearrangement uses TRBV25-1 and TRBJ2-1, with 8 bases fitting TRBD2. Germline values: CDR1 MGHDK, CDR2 SYGVNS. This CDR3 has 18 amino acids. Germline trimming cut 2 bases from V and 8 bases from J; bases unmatched to any gene: 17. CDR3 coding DNA: TGTGCCAGCAGTGAAGGCGGCACCGGGACTAGTAGGGTTGATGAGCAGTTCTTC. Translating it yields CASSEGGTGTSRVDEQFF. Filled out from reference TRBV25-1 and TRBJ2-1, the complete variable domain reads EADIYQTPRYLVIGTGKKITLECSQTMGHDKMYWYQQDPGMELHLIHYSYGVNSTEKGDLSSESTVSRIRTEHFPLTLESARPSHTSQYLCASSEGGTGTSRVDEQFFGPGTRLTVL.

The CDR3 bases are TGTGCCAGCAGCGCCGACAGGCTCTACGAGCAGTACTTC. Translation: CASSADRLYEQYF. The V and J genes are TRBV7-8 and TRBJ2-7, with D tentatively TRBD1 (6 bases). V gave up 5 bases and J gave up 3 bases, with 11 bases separating them. Germline V gene sequence: CDR1 SGHVS, CDR2 FQNEAQ. The CDR3 loop spans 13 amino acids. Looking up the rest from reference TRBV7-8 and TRBJ2-7 gives the full variable domain: GAGVSQSPRYKVAKRGQDVALRCDPISGHVSLFWYQQALGQGPEFLTYFQNEAQLDKSGLPSDRFFAERPEGSVSTLKIQRTQQEDSAVYLCASSADRLYEQYFGPGTRLTVT.

This chain joins TRBV7-2 and TRBJ1-2; D possibly corresponds to TRBD1 (5 bases). CDR3 length equals 15 residues. Trimming left V 5 bases short and J 6 bases short, with 19 bases between. The germline gives CDR1 SGHTA, CDR2 FQGNSA. This chain's CDR3 is CASSPSGGLVDGYTF. DNA for the CDR3: TGTGCCAGCAGCCCCTCGGGGGGGTTGGTGGATGGCTACACCTTC.

V gene TRBV28 combines with J gene TRBJ1-4; D perhaps matches TRBD1 (5 bases). This CDR3 spans 13 amino acids. The germline V gene encodes CDR1 MDHEN and CDR2 SYDVKM. V lost 7 bases to trimming and J lost 7 bases, with 13 bases between them. In nucleotides, the CDR3 is TGTGCCAGCAAGGGGAGGGTTGGTGAAAAACTGTTTTTT. Translation: CASKGRVGEKLFF. Variable domain in full (rest from reference TRBV28 and TRBJ1-4): DVKVTQSSRYLVKRTGEKVFLECVQDMDHENMFWYRQDPGLGLRLIYFSYDVKMKEKGDIPEGYSVSREKKERFSLILESASTNQTSMYLCASKGRVGEKLFFGSGTQLSVL.